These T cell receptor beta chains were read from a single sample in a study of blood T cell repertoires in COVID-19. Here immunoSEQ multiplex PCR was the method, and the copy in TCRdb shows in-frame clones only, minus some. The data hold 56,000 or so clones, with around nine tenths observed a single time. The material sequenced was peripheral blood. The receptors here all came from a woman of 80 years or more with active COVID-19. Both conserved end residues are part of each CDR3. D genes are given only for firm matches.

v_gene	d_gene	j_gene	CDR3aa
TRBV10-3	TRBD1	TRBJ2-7	CAISPGTGGDEQYF
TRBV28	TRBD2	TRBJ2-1	CASSPRGSGGALEQFF
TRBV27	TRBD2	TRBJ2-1	CASSESSGDYNEQFF
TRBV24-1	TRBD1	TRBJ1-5	CATGQDQPQHF
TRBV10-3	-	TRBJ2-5	CAISAGLREETQYF
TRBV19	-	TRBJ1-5	CASSTGGYSNQPQHF
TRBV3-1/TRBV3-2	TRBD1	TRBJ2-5	CASREGQGRETQYF
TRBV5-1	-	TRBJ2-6	CASTIDRISGANVLTF
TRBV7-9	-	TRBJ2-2	CASNQGLGTGELFF
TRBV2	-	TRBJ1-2	CASDPDSGLYYGYTF
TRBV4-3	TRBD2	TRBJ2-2	CASSRAGTSGGTGELFF
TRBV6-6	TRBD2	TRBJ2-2	CASSPYSGAGVTGELFF
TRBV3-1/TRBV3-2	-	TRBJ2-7	CASSRLAQGEDEQYF
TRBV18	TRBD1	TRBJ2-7	CASSEDRTYEQYF
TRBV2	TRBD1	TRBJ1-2	CASATGAYGYTF
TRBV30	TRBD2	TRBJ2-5	CAWTSGIQETQYF
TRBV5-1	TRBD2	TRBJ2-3	CASSLVASGASTDTQYF
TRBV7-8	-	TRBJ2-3	CASSPPRDTQYF
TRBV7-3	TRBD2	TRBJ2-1	CASSSGLAVYNEQFF
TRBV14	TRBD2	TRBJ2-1	CASSHWTSGGASYNEQFF
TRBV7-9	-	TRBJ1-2	CASVWGTTNYGYTF
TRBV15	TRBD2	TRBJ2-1	CATSRGLADNEQFF
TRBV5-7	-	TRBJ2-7	CASSSRGGTDLYEQYF
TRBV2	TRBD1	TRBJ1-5	CASSDAGGLAGSNQPQHF
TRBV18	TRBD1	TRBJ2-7	CASSPQGTGVEQYF
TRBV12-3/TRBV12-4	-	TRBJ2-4	CASTLQGERYF